This TCR beta chain was recovered during a study of cytomegalovirus exposure and HLA in healthy donors. The wider study: The roughly 110 validation repertoires matched the approximately 670 first-cohort repertoires in platform, a later analysis reported. Study findings and constraints: In vitro checks showed that a few CMV-associated chains really do target CMV antigens. The study found most TCR sequences rare, yet found some public TCRs in many donors.

A word on this clone: Its target is unknown.

Germline CDR1 is MGHRA and CDR2 is YSYEKL. The CDR3 length is 18 residues. The V and J ends lost 1 base and 0 bases, in that order; junction bases with no gene match: 11. Some clones are missing from TCRdb's copy, which holds only in-frame ones; the method was immunoSEQ multiplex PCR. The table has 130,000 or so clones, about nine tenths seen once; the top ten hold 3% to 4%. The sequence derives from a man younger than 40 in good health and CMV-seronegative. Input material: PBMCs. The chain joins TRBV4-1 to TRBJ2-7; the match to TRBD2 covers 8 bases. The CDR3 bases are TGCGCCAGCAGCCAAGCCCTGGCTAGCGGGCTACACTCCTACGAGCAGTACTTC. Amino acid sequence: CASSQALASGLHSYEQYF.